The clone carrying this TCR beta chain was seen once. Its antigen is undetermined. This sample stems from a study of cytomegalovirus exposure and HLA in healthy donors. The PCR employed 60 Vbeta primers together with 13 Jbeta primers. TCRdb's table, derived via immunoSEQ multiplex PCR, lists solely in-frame clones and lacks some. Of about 98,000 clones listed, about four fifths are singletons. General study points: Cytomegalovirus-associated TCR beta chains were listed, numbering some 150. The authors later found most CMV-associated TCR beta chains appeared HLA-restricted.

The CDR3 is 12 amino acids. Per germline, CDR1 ENHRY and CDR2 SYGVKD. Trimming took off 6 bases at V and 8 bases at J, with 13 bases between the two ends. Input material: PBMCs. The chain carries TRBV10-3 and TRBJ1-2; no reliable D call. This receptor was identified in a human donor in good health. CDR3 loop: CAISVTGSGYTF. In DNA form, the CDR3 reads TGTGCCATCAGCGTCACGGGTAGCGGCTACACCTTC.